This TCR beta chain was profiled in a study of blood T cell repertoires in COVID-19. Study-wide context: Samples taken during acute and convalescent COVID-19 were collected in the United States, Italy and Spain. Nucleic acid was either cDNA or gDNA, and it came from T cells, B-cell-depleted T cells, or PBMCs.

Authors' data handling: Estimated nucleated cell counts came from reference gene primer amplification. The repertoire was sequenced with immunoSEQ multiplex PCR; TCRdb's copy has only in-frame clones and lacks some. The DNA was the basis for D and trimming; V, J and clone size are from that table. This sample carries about 130,000 clones, around 87% of them seen once, and the ten largest clones take more than 3.5%. Germline assignment: CDR1 GTSNPN and CDR2 SVGIG (reference sequence). Trimming pared 4 bases from V and 2 bases from J, leaving 13 bases between. The CDR3 spans 14 residues. Input material: peripheral blood. This receptor was taken from a woman aged 55-69 years with acute or convalescent COVID-19. This chain connects TRBV30 to TRBJ2-3; D perhaps matches TRBD1 (5 bases). The CDR3 loop is CAWKGFLNTDTQYF. The CDR3 region has the DNA TGTGCCTGGAAGGGGTTCTTGAACACAGATACGCAGTATTTT.